The sequence of this T cell receptor (beta chain) was determined in a study of OX40 agonist ivuxolimab in advanced cancers. Trimming took 6 bases from V and 2 from J, leaving 11 bases between them. The CDR3 is made up of 13 amino acids. Germline loops: CDR1 MNHEY, CDR2 SVGAGI. Profiled with immunoSEQ multiplex PCR; TCRdb holds only in-frame clones, not every one. This sample has about 62,000 clones, with about four fifths found just once. Here the sequenced sample was CD4+ or CD8+ T cells sorted from blood, taken in a trial of the OX40 agonist ivuxolimab. This sequence joins TRBV6-5 and TRBJ2-7, with D unresolved. This receptor was taken from an adult with an advanced solid tumor such as melanoma, head and neck, liver or kidney cancer. Written as DNA, the CDR3 is TGTGCCAGCAGAAGGGAAGCACCCTACGAGCAGTACTTC. It encodes CASRREAPYEQYF.